This T cell receptor beta chain was sequenced during a study of T cell repertoires in cytomegalovirus infection. Study in general: As its CMV epitopes, the study selected recently identified HLA-C-restricted and well-studied HLA-B-restricted targets. Public TCR beta signatures provided an indication of both CMV infection and a matching HLA type.

The ends were cut back, 4 bases at V and 0 bases at J, with 7 bases in the middle. The CDR3 contains 12 residues. Germline V gives CDR1 GTSNPN, CDR2 SVGIG (reference sequence). Each CDR3 protein gets one entry after TCRdb re-called the reads with MiXCR. The sample shows about 310,000 distinct CDR3 sequences, approximately 25% of them seen only once. General study results and limits: Ex vivo responses were dominated by HLA-C-restricted CMV-specific TCR beta clonotypes. Totalled public TCR beta family frequency picked out people who carried CMV plus the relevant HLA.

In its sample, this clonotype was seen a few times. Its matching antigen is unknown. Sequenced here: cultured PBMCs, sampled from culture after CMV antigen stimulation. This receptor was obtained from a human donor in good health (CMV status not recorded). Some clones in this sample may be carry-over from other donors' samples. V and J are TRBV30 and TRBJ2-7; no definite D call. In DNA form, the CDR3 reads TGTGCCTGGATAGGGAACTCCTACGAGCAGTACTTC. This gives the protein CAWIGNSYEQYF.